Listed below are T cell receptor beta chains from one sample, sequenced in a study of T-cell reconstitution after alpha-beta-depleted transplantation in children. Using its own MiXCR run on the PCR reads, TCRdb lists one record per CDR3 protein. The sample contains 450,000 to 600,000 distinct CDR3 sequences, around 16% of which appear only once. The input for sequencing was PBMCs from the stem cell graft donor, taken from the stem cell graft. These receptors all stem from a human donor who donated a stem cell graft to a child with acute lymphoblastic leukemia. The CDR3 runs from the conserved cysteine through the conserved F or W. The D gene is left open where the match is weak. Part of the rows lack a size; the others show once, few, many or a class for expanded clones.

TRBJ1-1 . few TRBV5-1 TGCGCCAGCAGCCCATCCTTCCCCGCGATGAACACTGAAGCTTTCTTT CASSPSFPAMNTEAFF
TRBJ1-4 TRBD1 few TRBV20-1 TGCAGTGCTAGAGAGGGGTTGCCTACAGGGGCTAATGAAAAACTGTTTTTT CSAREGLPTGANEKLFF
TRBJ2-7 . . TRBV12-3/TRBV12-4 TGTGCCAGCGCCCCAGTCGGTGTAGGGCGGTTCAGGGCCTACGAGCAGTACTTC CASAPVGVGRFRAYEQYF
TRBJ2-1 TRBD2 many TRBV29-1 TGCAGCGCCGCCCCTAGCGGGATATACAATGAGCAGTTCTTC CSAAPSGIYNEQFF
TRBJ2-3 TRBD1 . TRBV12-3/TRBV12-4 TGTGCCAGCAGTACCCCTGACAGGGGAGGAGATACGCAGTATTTT CASSTPDRGGDTQYF
TRBJ1-2 . few TRBV9 TGTGCCAGCAGCGTAGCAGATGGTCACTATGGCTACACCTTC CASSVADGHYGYTF
TRBJ2-1 . . TRBV7-9 TGTGCCAGCAAACCCTGGGATCTATCCTACAATGAGCAGTTCTTC CASKPWDLSYNEQFF
TRBJ2-1 TRBD2 few TRBV20-1 TGCAGTGCTAGATCACATAGCGGGTGGGGGTACAATGAGCAGTTCTTC CSARSHSGWGYNEQFF
TRBJ2-3 TRBD1 . TRBV7-6 TGTGCCAGCAGCCCGACAGGGGAAGCAGATACGCAGTATTTT CASSPTGEADTQYF
TRBJ2-7 TRBD2 few TRBV12-3/TRBV12-4 TGTGCCAGCAGTTCGTCTGCATCTAGCGGGGCCTCCTACGAGCAGTACTTC CASSSSASSGASYEQYF
TRBJ2-1 . . TRBV6-6 TGTGCCAGTGCTAGACCCTACAATGAGCAGTTCTTC CASARPYNEQFF
TRBJ2-3 . . TRBV7-6 TGTGCCAGCAGCTTAGTCGGGATGGGGGCAGATACGCAGTATTTT CASSLVGMGADTQYF
TRBJ2-1 . few TRBV5-1 TGCGCCAGCAGCTTGAGGGGGGGGACCACCTACAATGAGCAGTTCTTC CASSLRGGTTYNEQFF
TRBJ2-2 TRBD2 few TRBV6-1 TGTGCCAGCAGTAGGACTAGCGGGATTACCGGGGAGCTGTTTTTT CASSRTSGITGELFF
TRBJ2-7 TRBD1 few TRBV6-1 TGTGCCAGCAGGAAAATGGACAGGGGGGCCTACGAGCAGTACTTC CASRKMDRGAYEQYF
TRBJ2-1 . . TRBV9 TGTGCCAGCAGCGGGGGGCTCCCTTATGAGCAGTTCTTC CASSGGLPYEQFF
TRBJ1-1 . . TRBV12-3/TRBV12-4 TGTGCCAGCAGTTTACCGAGAGGGAGGGTGGACACTGAAGCTTTCTTT CASSLPRGRVDTEAFF
TRBJ1-1 TRBD1 . TRBV9 TGTGCCAGCAGCGTCCCCCGACAGGGGATGAACACTGAAGCTTTCTTT CASSVPRQGMNTEAFF
TRBJ2-1 . few TRBV25-1 TGTGCCAGCAGTGAAAGGGGGGGCAGGGCAAATGAGCAGTTCTTC CASSERGGRANEQFF
TRBJ2-3 TRBD1 . TRBV25-1 TGTGCCAGCAGCGACAGGGTAACAGATACGCAGTATTTT CASSDRVTDTQYF
TRBJ2-2 . . TRBV18 TGTGCCAGCTCACCACGGATCAGTCTAGCGCCCCAGACGAGGACCGGGGAGCTGTTTTTT CASSPRISLAPQTRTGELFF
TRBJ2-2 TRBD2 . TRBV11-2 TGTGCCAGCAGCTTGATAGCGGGCACCGGGGAGCTGTTTTTT CASSLIAGTGELFF
TRBJ2-3 TRBD2 . TRBV29-1 TGCAGCTTAAGCGGGAGGGCCAAGGGAGATACGCAGTATTTT CSLSGRAKGDTQYF
TRBJ2-1 . many TRBV29-1 TGCAGCGTTGGGACAGACGTAAACAATGAGCAGTTCTTC CSVGTDVNNEQFF
TRBJ2-1 TRBD2 few TRBV3-1 TGTGCCAGCCGAGAAGCGGGAGGGAAGGATGAGCAGTTCTTC CASREAGGKDEQFF
TRBJ2-5 TRBD2 . TRBV19 TGTGCCAGTAGGAGTAGCGGGAGGGCCCAGACCCAGTACTTC CASRSSGRAQTQYF
TRBJ2-7 . . TRBV12-3/TRBV12-4 TGTGCCAGCAGTTTAGGGTGGAGGGCCTACGAGCAGTACTTC CASSLGWRAYEQYF
TRBJ2-2 . few TRBV4-1 TGCGCCAGCAGCCAAGAAGTCGAGGGCGGGGAGCTGTTTTTT CASSQEVEGGELFF
TRBJ2-7 TRBD2 few TRBV29-1 TGCAGCGTAGCCGGGACTAGCGGCAACTACGAGCAGTACTTC CSVAGTSGNYEQYF
TRBJ2-2 . . TRBV7-3 TGTGCCAGCAGCGCCCAGGGGCTCTGGCGGACCGGGGAGCTGTTTTTT CASSAQGLWRTGELFF
TRBJ2-2 . . TRBV5-1 TGCGCCAGCATACCGGAGGGCGGGAACACCGGGGAGCTGTTTTTT CASIPEGGNTGELFF
TRBJ1-5 . many TRBV12-3/TRBV12-4 TGTGCCAGCAGTACTACAGGGATCGGCAATCAGCCCCAGCATTTT CASSTTGIGNQPQHF
TRBJ2-1 TRBD1 . TRBV5-1 TGCGCCAGCAGCCCCAGGGATCGGGACAGGGCCTACAATGAGCTGTTCTTC CASSPRDRDRAYNELFF
TRBJ1-2 . . TRBV7-9 TGTGCCAGCAGCTTCAGTATCGGCAGGTGGGACTATGGCTACACCTTC CASSFSIGRWDYGYTF
TRBJ2-7 . few TRBV6-1 TGTGCCAGCAGTGGACAGGAGGGAAGCTACGAGCAGTACTTC CASSGQEGSYEQYF
TRBJ1-1 . few TRBV6-1 TGTGCCAGCAGTGTGCACAGGATGAACACTGAAGCTTTCTTT CASSVHRMNTEAFF
TRBJ2-7 TRBD2 many TRBV28 TGTGCCAGCAGTTCCCATTGGGAGGGCTCCTACGAGCAGTACTTC CASSSHWEGSYEQYF
TRBJ2-3 . . TRBV20-1 TGCAGTGCTAGATCATTCCTACTGCGGGGAACAGATACGCAGTATTTT CSARSFLLRGTDTQYF
TRBJ1-1 . many TRBV20-1 TGCAGTGCTGGGGCGGGGACTTCGAACACTGAAGCTTTCTTT CSAGAGTSNTEAFF
TRBJ1-1 . . TRBV12-3/TRBV12-4 TGTGCCAGCAGTTTAGAAGTCGGGTGGGGGAAAATGAACACTGAAGCTTTCTTT CASSLEVGWGKMNTEAFF
TRBJ2-1 . . TRBV10-1 TGCGCCAGCAGTGAGTCTAGCGGCCCGTCCTACAATGAGCAGTTCTTC CASSESSGPSYNEQFF
TRBJ2-7 TRBD2 few TRBV15 TGTGCCACCAAGCCCTCTCCACTAGCGGGAGGCTACGAGCAGTACTTC CATKPSPLAGGYEQYF
TRBJ2-7 . few TRBV27 TGTGCCAGCAGTTTATCGACTGGACTCAACTACGAGCAGTACTTC CASSLSTGLNYEQYF
TRBJ2-7 . many TRBV7-2 TGTGCCAGCAGCCGACGATGGTACGAGCAGTACTTC CASSRRWYEQYF